The source of this TCR beta chain is a study of molecular identifiers for immune sequencing clone quantification. Study-wide context: Four of five splits of RNA from roughly 20,000 or 100,000 naive CD8 cells were sequenced in replicates.

The V gene end was trimmed by 7 bases and the J gene end by 7 bases; junction bases not matched to a gene: 7. The CDR3 spans 13 residues. Germline V gene data show CDR1 as LNHDA and CDR2 as SQIVND (reference sequence). On this clonotype: Its antigen is unidentified.

Sorted cells numbering about 19,000 to 1,000,000, with 10%, 30% or 50% RNA, yielded the naive CD8 libraries. Whole-study findings and limits: Over 99% of effector molecules, yet under 1% of naive-cell molecules, were held by clones above 20 RNA copies.

A single record per CDR3 protein comes from TCRdb applying MiXCR to the PCR reads. The data contain approximately 500,000 distinct CDR3 sequences, 25% of them singletons. The sequence was collected from a human donor in good health. Some libraries in this study had Jurkat cell RNA spiked in. The chain recombines TRBV19 with TRBJ2-7; 10 bases map to TRBD1. Sequencing was performed on naive CD8+ T cells from blood, with Jurkat cell RNA spiked in. Subset denoted: FACS-sorted CD8+CD4-CCR7+CD45RA+ naive T cells. The CDR3: CASTPGQGGEQYF. As DNA, the CDR3 is TGTGCCAGTACTCCCGGACAGGGGGGTGAGCAGTACTTC. Together with reference TRBV19 and TRBJ2-7, the CDR3 gives the full variable domain: DGGITQSPKYLFRKEGQNVTLSCEQNLNHDAMYWYRQDPGQGLRLIYYSQIVNDFQKGDIAEGYSVSREKKESFPLTVTSAQKNPTAFYLCASTPGQGGEQYFGPGTRLTVT.